The present T cell receptor (beta chain) was sequenced within a study of T cells expressing NK-cell markers. Study-wide background: Obtained from sorted CD3+CD56+NKG2C+, CD3+CD56+NKG2C- and CD3+CD56-NKG2C+ T cells were the TCR beta repertoires.

Study-wide results and caveats: Evidence did not settle whether expanded NKG2C+ T cell clones targeted HCMV. Top CD8+ clonotypes included the dominant CD3+CD56+NKG2C+ clonotypes in several donors.

With regard to this clonotype: Its antigen is unknown.

Germline values: CDR1 SGHTA, CDR2 FQGTGA. The length of the CDR3 is 13 residues. For TCR beta, cDNA was produced by 5'RACE template switching with UMIs. Each CDR3 protein gets one entry in TCRdb, which reprocessed the 5' RACE reads and gives no DNA. The table lists around 260,000 distinct CDR3 sequences. Sequencing was performed on blood T cells: a sorted CD56 or NKG2C T cell subset, CD4+ or CD8+ T cells, or bulk PBMC T cells (not recorded which). The sequence came from a woman between 18 and 70 years old in good health. The chain combines TRBV7-3 with TRBJ2-5. The CDR3 sequence is CASSLEPQETQYF.